This T cell receptor (beta chain) was sequenced in a study of blood T cells in healthy people across ages. Findings and caveats of the study: The fall in TCR beta diversity per million T cells was roughly linear with age.

A second PCR of 7 to 11 cycles used a sample-barcoded 5' primer and a J-beta primer mix. TCRdb fed the 5' RACE reads into MiXCR, producing one record per CDR3 protein. The sample includes hundreds of thousands of distinct CDR3 sequences, approximately 52% of them seen just once. Samples each yielded at least 6 micrograms of total RNA. Worth noting for this clonotype: Its matching antigen is unknown.

The sample taken for sequencing was blood. This receptor was taken from a woman over 75 in good health.

The CDR3 spells CASSNSTRGAKLFF. The CDR3 DNA reads TGTGCCAGCAGCAATTCGACCAGGGGAGCAAAACTGTTTTTT. The chain carries TRBV7-9 and TRBJ1-4; TRBD1 is a possible D gene (6 bases). The length of the CDR3 is 14 residues. Trimming removed 5 bases from V and 10 bases from J, with 17 bases in between. CDR1 and CDR2 (germline): SEHNR, FQNEAQ (reference sequence). Looking up the rest from reference TRBV7-9 and TRBJ1-4 gives the full variable domain: DTGVSQNPRHKITKRGQNVTFRCDPISEHNRLYWYRQTLGQGPEFLTYFQNEAQLEKSRLLSDRFSAERPKGSFSTLEIQRTEQGDSAMYLCASSNSTRGAKLFFGSGTQLSVL.